This entry lists 28 T cell receptor beta chains sequenced from one sample in a study of blood T cell repertoires in COVID-19. Assay used: immunoSEQ multiplex PCR; TCRdb lists only in-frame clones, some missing. Among fewer than 250,000 clones listed, around 85% were seen once. Material: PBMCs or T cells enriched from blood (not recorded which). The receptors stem from a woman between 50 and 59 years old with acute COVID-19.

The chain has TRBV6-2 or TRBV6-3 and TRBJ1-5; no firm D call. The CDR3 totals 14 residues. From germline, CDR1 is MNHEY and CDR2 SVGEGT. Trimming pared 0 bases from V and 1 base from J, leaving 4 bases between. The CDR3 DNA reads TGTGCCAGCAGTTACTCCTTAAGCAATCAGCCCCAGCATTTT. It codes for CASSYSLSNQPQHF.

The chain employs TRBV18 and TRBJ2-1; no clear D. Germline-derived CDR1 and CDR2 are KGHSH and LQKENI. This CDR3 spans 13 amino acids. The V and J ends lost 5 bases and 7 bases respectively, with 12 bases between them. CDR3 region: CASSLAVWNEQFF. In nucleotides, the CDR3 is TGTGCCAGCTCATTGGCGGTTTGGAATGAGCAGTTCTTC.

This chain connects TRBV5-6 to TRBJ1-1; unclear D gene. There are 12 residues in the CDR3. V lost 6 bases to trimming and J lost 2 bases, with 8 bases between them. CDR1 is SGHDT and CDR2 is YYEEEE in the germline V gene. The CDR3 bases are TGTGCCAGCACGGTGGGCAACACTGAAGCTTTCTTT. Translated, it gives CASTVGNTEAFF.

The gene calls are TRBV7-9 and TRBJ1-1; D unresolved. Looked up from germline, CDR1 is SEHNR and CDR2 is FQNEAQ (reference sequence). Trimming cost V 4 bases and J 3 bases, with 12 bases left between them. CDR3 length: 14 residues. CDR3 DNA sequence: TGTGCCAGCAGCTCCGAGGGTATGTACACTGAAGCTTTCTTT. Translating gives CASSSEGMYTEAFF.

This chain links TRBV21-1 with TRBJ1-2. TRBV21-1 is a pseudogene. This CDR3 is built from 14 residues. CDR3 coding DNA: TGTGCCAGCAACACGGGACTACCATACTATGGCTACACCTTC. Translating it yields CASNTGLPYYGYTF.

The genes are TRBV7-8 and TRBJ1-3; a possible D gene is TRBD1 (5 bases). Germline loops: CDR1 SGHVS, CDR2 FQNEAQ. CDR3 length: 14 amino acids. V was cut by 5 bases and J by 1 base, with 9 bases left in between. CDR3 sequence reads: CASSRDRSGNTIYF. The CDR3 DNA reads as TGTGCCAGCAGCCGAGACAGATCTGGAAACACCATATATTTT.

CDR3 sequence: CASSQGSQGAGGELFF. Here the CDR3 DNA reads TGCGCCAGCAGCCAAGGATCACAGGGGGCTGGCGGGGAGCTGTTTTTT. The gene calls are TRBV4-3 and TRBJ2-2; TRBD1 agrees at 9 bases. This CDR3 region has 16 residues. Germline V gene sequence: CDR1 LGHNA, CDR2 YSLEER. The V and J ends lost 1 base and 7 bases, in that order; junction bases with no gene match: 7.

This clone was counted between two and nine times. The rearrangement links TRBV10-1 to TRBJ1-1; TRBD1 matches at 7 bases. The CDR3 length is 14 residues. Germline loops: CDR1 WNHNN, CDR2 SYGVQD (reference sequence). V lost 8 bases to trimming and J lost 0 bases; unmatched junction nucleotides: 6. The CDR3 sequence is CASGAGTVNTEAFF. The CDR3 coding sequence is TGCGCCAGCGGAGCCGGGACAGTGAACACTGAAGCTTTCTTT.

The chain is built from TRBV11-3 and TRBJ1-5; D might be TRBD1 (5 bases). This CDR3 comprises 14 residues. Trimming shortened V by 9 bases and J by 7 bases, and 19 bases separated the two germline ends. Germline V gene sequence: CDR1 SGHNT, CDR2 YENEEA. Here the CDR3 reads CARNRGGSRQPQHF. CDR3 DNA sequence: TGTGCCAGAAATCGCGGGGGGTCAAGGCAGCCCCAGCATTTT.

The CDR3 sequence is CASSSDRTYGYTF. The CDR3 nucleotides are TGTGCCAGTAGTTCGGACAGGACCTATGGCTACACCTTC. The V gene is TRBV19, the J gene TRBJ1-2; 7 bases line up with TRBD1. CDR3 length equals 13 residues. V lost 5 bases to trimming and J lost 4 bases; unmatched junction nucleotides: 4. The germline V gene encodes CDR1 LNHDA and CDR2 SQIVND (reference sequence).

As regards this clone: The same CDR3 arises from other DNA sequences in this sample as well. The V call is TRBV7-6, the J call TRBJ2-7; D is unresolved. This CDR3 contains 12 residues. CDR1 and CDR2 from the germline V gene are SGHVS and FNYEAQ. Trimming removed 5 bases at V and 0 bases at J, with 5 bases between. CDR3: CASSPNSYEQYF. The CDR3 nucleotides read TGTGCCAGCAGCCCTAACTCCTACGAGCAGTACTTC.

The CDR3 DNA is TGTGCCAGCAGCCAAAGAGGGGACAGGGAGGGGTTCTTC. It specifies CASSQRGDREGFF. The chain links TRBV3-1 (or the pseudogene TRBV3-2) to TRBJ2-1; 9 nucleotides align to TRBD1. The CDR3 is made up of 13 amino acids. The ends lost 2 bases at V and 15 bases at J; junction bases unmatched: 8. Germline V lookup: CDR1 LGHDT, CDR2 YNNKEL (reference sequence).

This clone showed up just once. The genes are TRBV5-6 and TRBJ1-5, with D uncertain. The V end lost 0 bases, the J end lost 3 bases, and 10 bases lay between the germline ends. CDR3 length: 15 amino acids. Per germline, CDR1 SGHDT and CDR2 YYEEEE. CDR3: CASSLGSGLNQPQHF. DNA of the CDR3: TGTGCCAGCAGCTTGGGTTCAGGACTCAATCAGCCCCAGCATTTT.

This chain connects TRBV19 to TRBJ1-3; D remains ambiguous. The CDR3 length is 16 residues. Trimming shortened V by 9 bases and J by 3 bases, and 21 bases separated the two germline ends. The V gene's germline CDR1 is LNHDA and CDR2 SQIVND (reference sequence). Here the CDR3 reads CASRHQRGTGGNTIYF. CDR3 coding DNA: TGTGCCAGCCGGCACCAGCGGGGTACGGGTGGAAACACCATATATTTT.

J is TRBJ2-7 and V is TRBV5-4; D is perhaps TRBD2 (6 bases). Between the trimmed V and J ends, which lost 4 bases and 3 bases, there was a span of 14 bases. The germline CDR1 and CDR2 sequences are SGHNT and YYREEE (reference sequence). The CDR3 consists of 14 residues. CDR3 region: CASSRPSGDYEQYF. The CDR3 DNA reads TGTGCCAGCAGCCGACCTTCGGGGGACTACGAGCAGTACTTC.

This clone was seen a few times. The gene calls are TRBV19 and TRBJ1-6; 9 bases match TRBD1. The J segment lost 8 bases and the V segment lost 2 bases, leaving 4 bases of the junction unmatched. Germline CDR1 is LNHDA and CDR2 is SQIVND (reference sequence). The CDR3 sequence is 15 residues long. The CDR3 sequence: CASSISWTGDSPLHF. The CDR3 DNA sequence: TGTGCCAGTAGTATATCCTGGACAGGGGATTCACCCCTCCACTTT.

The chain couples TRBV4-3 to TRBJ2-2; 7 bases agree with TRBD2. V lost 3 bases, J lost 6 bases, and 7 bases stayed unmatched. This CDR3 has 15 residues. CDR1 and CDR2 (germline): LGHNA, YSLEER. The CDR3 is CASSQGGRWAGELFF. The CDR3 coding sequence is TGCGCCAGCAGCCAGGGAGGGCGTTGGGCCGGGGAGCTGTTTTTT.

This chain links TRBV5-1 with TRBJ1-2; D not certain. Germline-derived CDR1 and CDR2 are SGHRS and YFSETQ. The CDR3 length is 15 residues. The germline V and J ends were trimmed by 0 bases and 4 bases, with 13 bases remaining between them. This CDR3 is CASSLAVGASYGYTF. The DNA of the CDR3 is TGCGCCAGCAGCTTGGCCGTGGGCGCCTCCTATGGCTACACCTTC.

This clone was observed a few times. The chain is built from TRBV4-2 and TRBJ1-4; TRBD1 is a possible D gene (6 bases). The germline V gene encodes CDR1 LGHNA and CDR2 YNFKEQ. The ends were cut back, 0 bases at V and 11 bases at J, with 16 bases in the middle. The CDR3 loop spans 15 amino acids. The CDR3 nucleotides are TGTGCCAGCAGCCAAGAAACAGGGAGTGCGTCGAAACTGTTTTTT. Protein sequence: CASSQETGSASKLFF.

This chain uses TRBV7-3 with TRBJ2-1; possible D gene TRBD2, 6 bases. Germline V gene lookup returns CDR1 SGHTA and CDR2 FQGTGA. The CDR3 is 15 residues long. Trimming pared 3 bases from V and 5 bases from J, leaving 14 bases between. The CDR3 sequence is CASSFSGVADNEQFF. The CDR3 nucleotides are TGTGCCAGCAGCTTTTCGGGGGTTGCGGACAATGAGCAGTTCTTC.

The chain employs TRBV6-1 and TRBJ1-5; D perhaps matches TRBD1 (6 bases). The CDR3 spans 15 residues. The V gene's germline CDR1 is MNHNS and CDR2 SASEGT. V was pared by 2 bases and J by 6 bases, with 14 bases between. For the CDR3, the DNA is TGTGCCAGCAGTGAAATCCAGGGGTTGAGTCAGCCCCAGCATTTT. Protein sequence: CASSEIQGLSQPQHF.

Only a few counts were recorded for this clone. The chain employs TRBV18 and TRBJ1-3; maybe TRBD1 (6 bases). The CDR3 has 15 residues. With 6 bases removed from V and 0 bases from J, the gap between germline ends came to 12 bases. Germline V gene sequence: CDR1 KGHSH, CDR2 LQKENI. The CDR3 loop is CASSPGQRSGNTIYF. The CDR3 bases are TGTGCCAGCTCCCCAGGACAGCGCTCTGGAAACACCATATATTTT.

This clone was found a few times. The rearrangement links TRBV6-2 or TRBV6-3 to TRBJ1-2, with D unclear. Germline CDR1 is MNHEY and CDR2 is SVGEGT. The V end lost 5 bases, the J end lost 2 bases, and 9 bases lay between the germline ends. The CDR3 has 13 residues. This CDR3 is CASSPGLNYGYTF. CDR3 DNA: TGTGCCAGCAGTCCCGGACTGAACTATGGCTACACCTTC.

DNA of the CDR3: TGTGCCAGCAGTCTCAGGGGGGCTGGGGCCAACGTCCTGACTTTC. Protein: CASSLRGAGANVLTF. V gene TRBV27 combines with J gene TRBJ2-6; D possibly corresponds to TRBD1 (7 bases). Deletions cut 5 bases from V and 2 bases from J, with 10 bases between. The CDR3 totals 15 residues. Per the germline V gene, CDR1 is MNHEY and CDR2 is SMNVEV (reference sequence).

The V gene is TRBV11-2, the J gene TRBJ1-1; 9 bases are shared with TRBD1. CDR3 length equals 15 residues. Per the germline V gene, CDR1 is SGHAT and CDR2 is FQNNGV. Unmatched junction bases numbered 4, after V lost 4 bases and J lost 1 base. Here the CDR3 DNA reads TGTGCCAGCAGCTCGGGGACAGGGAGGAACACTGAAGCTTTCTTT. Its translation is CASSSGTGRNTEAFF. Combining the CDR3 with reference TRBV11-2 and TRBJ1-1 gives the whole variable domain EAGVAQSPRYKIIEKRQSVAFWCNPISGHATLYWYQQILGQGPKLLIQFQNNGVVDDSQLPKDRFSAERLKGVDSTLKIQPAKLEDSAVYLCASSSGTGRNTEAFFGQGTRLTVV.

The chain joins TRBV5-1 to TRBJ1-6; the match to TRBD1 covers 7 bases. The CDR3 consists of 15 residues. With 2 bases clipped from V and 5 bases from J, the junction kept 4 bases outside the gene matches. The V gene's germline CDR1 is SGHRS and CDR2 YFSETQ. The CDR3 loop is CASSFSDRDNSPLHF. CDR3 coding DNA: TGCGCCAGCAGCTTTAGTGACAGGGATAATTCACCCCTCCACTTT.

The genes are TRBV12-3 or TRBV12-4 and TRBJ1-1; D may be TRBD1 (5 bases). This CDR3 has 13 residues. With 5 bases removed from V and 7 bases from J, the gap between germline ends came to 14 bases. The CDR3 sequence: CASSLRQWGEAFF. CDR3 DNA sequence: TGTGCCAGCAGTCTTAGACAGTGGGGTGAAGCTTTCTTT.

This clone was seen just once. V is TRBV29-1 and J is TRBJ1-1; 8 nucleotides align to TRBD1. CDR1 is SQVTM, CDR2 ANQGSEA, per germline. J was trimmed by 0 bases and V by 7 bases; bases with no gene match: 16. The length of the CDR3 is 17 residues. In DNA, the CDR3 is TGCAGCGGGCGTAAGCGCCAGGGGGCAGGAATGAACACTGAAGCTTTCTTT. Its translation: CSGRKRQGAGMNTEAFF.